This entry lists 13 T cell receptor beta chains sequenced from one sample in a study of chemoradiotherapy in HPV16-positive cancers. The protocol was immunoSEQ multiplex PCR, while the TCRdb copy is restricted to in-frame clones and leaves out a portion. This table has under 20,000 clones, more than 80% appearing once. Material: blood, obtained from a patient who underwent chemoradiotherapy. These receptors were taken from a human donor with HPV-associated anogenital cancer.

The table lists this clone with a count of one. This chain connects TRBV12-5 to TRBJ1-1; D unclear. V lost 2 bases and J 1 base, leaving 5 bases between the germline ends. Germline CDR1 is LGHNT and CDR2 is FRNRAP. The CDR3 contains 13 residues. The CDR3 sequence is CASGLYGNTEAFF. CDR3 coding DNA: TGTGCTAGTGGTTTGTACGGGAACACTGAAGCTTTCTTT.

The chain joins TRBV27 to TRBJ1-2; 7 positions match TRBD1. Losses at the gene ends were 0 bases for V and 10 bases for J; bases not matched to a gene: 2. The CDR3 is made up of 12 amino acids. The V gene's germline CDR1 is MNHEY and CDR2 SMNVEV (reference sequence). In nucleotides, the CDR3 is TGTGCCAGCAGTTTATCAGGGGGCGACTACACCTTC. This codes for CASSLSGGDYTF.

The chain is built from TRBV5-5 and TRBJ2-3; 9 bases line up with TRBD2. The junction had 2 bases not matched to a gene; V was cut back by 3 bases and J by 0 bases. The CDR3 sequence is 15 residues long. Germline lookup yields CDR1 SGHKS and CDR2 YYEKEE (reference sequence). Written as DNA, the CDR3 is TGTGCCAGCAGCTCCGGACTAGCGAGCACAGATACGCAGTATTTT. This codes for CASSSGLASTDTQYF.

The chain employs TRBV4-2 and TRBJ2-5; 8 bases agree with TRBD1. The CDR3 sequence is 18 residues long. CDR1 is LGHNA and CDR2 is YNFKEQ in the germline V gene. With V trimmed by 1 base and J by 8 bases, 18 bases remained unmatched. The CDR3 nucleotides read TGTGCCAGCAGCCAAGTCGGGGCAGGGGGCTTCTCGACCCCCACCCAGTACTTC. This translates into CASSQVGAGGFSTPTQYF.

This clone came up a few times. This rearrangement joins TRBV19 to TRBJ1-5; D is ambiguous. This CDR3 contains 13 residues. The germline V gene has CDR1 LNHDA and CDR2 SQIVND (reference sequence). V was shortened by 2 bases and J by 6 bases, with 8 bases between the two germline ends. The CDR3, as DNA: TGTGCCAGTAGTATATCGAGGACTCAGCCCCAGCATTTT. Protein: CASSISRTQPQHF.

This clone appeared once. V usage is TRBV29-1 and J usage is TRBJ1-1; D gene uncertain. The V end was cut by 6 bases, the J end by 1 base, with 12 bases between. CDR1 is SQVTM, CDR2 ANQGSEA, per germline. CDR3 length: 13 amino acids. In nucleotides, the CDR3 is TGCAGCGTCCCAGGAATCAGGAACACTGAAGCTTTCTTT. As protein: CSVPGIRNTEAFF.

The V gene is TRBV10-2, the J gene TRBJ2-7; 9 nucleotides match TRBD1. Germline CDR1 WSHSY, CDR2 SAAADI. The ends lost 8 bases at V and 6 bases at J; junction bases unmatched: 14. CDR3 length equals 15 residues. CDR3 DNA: TGCGCCAGCGCTAAAACCTACAGGGGGCTAAGCGAGCAGTACTTC. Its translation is CASAKTYRGLSEQYF.

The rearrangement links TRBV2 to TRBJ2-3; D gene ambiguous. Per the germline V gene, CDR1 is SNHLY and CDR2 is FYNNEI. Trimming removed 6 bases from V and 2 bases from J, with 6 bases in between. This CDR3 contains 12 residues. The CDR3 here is CASRQDTDTQYF. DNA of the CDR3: TGTGCCAGCAGGCAGGACACAGATACGCAGTATTTT.

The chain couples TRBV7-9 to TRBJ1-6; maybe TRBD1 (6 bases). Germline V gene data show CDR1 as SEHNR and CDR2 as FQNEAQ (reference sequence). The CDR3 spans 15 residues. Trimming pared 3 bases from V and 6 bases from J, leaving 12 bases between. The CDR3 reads CASSFYGRGNSPLHF. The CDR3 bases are TGTGCCAGCAGCTTCTATGGCAGGGGTAATTCACCCCTCCACTTT.

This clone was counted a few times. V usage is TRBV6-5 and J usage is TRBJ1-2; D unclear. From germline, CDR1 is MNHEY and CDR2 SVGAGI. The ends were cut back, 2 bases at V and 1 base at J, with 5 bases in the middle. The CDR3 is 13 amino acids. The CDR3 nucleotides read TGTGCCAGCAGTTACGTGGGTAACTATGGCTACACCTTC. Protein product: CASSYVGNYGYTF.

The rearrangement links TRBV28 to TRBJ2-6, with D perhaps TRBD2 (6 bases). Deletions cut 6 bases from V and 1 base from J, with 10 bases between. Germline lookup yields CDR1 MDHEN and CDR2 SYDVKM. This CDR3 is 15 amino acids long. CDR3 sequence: CASSQGLSGANVLTF. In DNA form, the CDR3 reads TGTGCCAGCAGCCAGGGACTTTCTGGGGCCAACGTCCTGACTTTC.

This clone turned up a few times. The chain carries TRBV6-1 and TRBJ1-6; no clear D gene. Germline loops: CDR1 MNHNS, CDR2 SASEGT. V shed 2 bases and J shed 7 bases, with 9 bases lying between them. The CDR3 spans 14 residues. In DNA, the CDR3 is TGTGCCAGCAGTGAACATGTCACAAATTCACCCCTCCACTTT. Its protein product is CASSEHVTNSPLHF.

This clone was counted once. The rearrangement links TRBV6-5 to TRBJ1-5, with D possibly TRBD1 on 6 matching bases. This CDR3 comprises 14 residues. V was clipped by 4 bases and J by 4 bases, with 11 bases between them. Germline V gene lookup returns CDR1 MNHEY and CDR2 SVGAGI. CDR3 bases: TGTGCCAGCAGTTCTTACAGGGAAAATCAGCCCCAGCATTTT. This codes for CASSSYRENQPQHF.